The sequence of this TCR beta chain was determined in a study of a mutant IDH1 vaccine in newly diagnosed glioma. Overall study context: There were eight vaccinations for patients, given in weeks 1, 3, 5, 7, 11, 15, 19 and 23. Of the patients given treatment, approximately 60% were male and approximately 40% were female, and a mean age of around 38 years was recorded. Study conclusions and caveats: There were vaccine-induced immune responses in approximately 95% of the patients.

In regard to this clone: Antigen unknown.

Repertoires were generated with immunoSEQ multiplex PCR, while TCRdb's copy carries only in-frame clones and drops some. The sample lists fewer than 40,000 clones, 55% to 60% occurring once. Time point denoted: week 5, during vaccination. What each vaccine dose contained was 300 ug of mutant IDH1 20-mer peptide, accompanied by topical imiquimod. In every donor, the tumor was a new WHO grade 3 or 4 IDH1-mutant, ATRX-lost astrocytoma. This CDR3 has 14 amino acids. Germline CDR1 and CDR2: SGHVS and FQNEAQ. Trimming took 5 bases from V and 1 from J, leaving 11 bases between them. Sequenced here: PBMCs, sampled from a glioma patient whose treatment included an IDH1 peptide vaccine. The sequence came from a woman aged 18-35 years with glioma. The chain links TRBV7-8 to TRBJ2-5, with D tentatively TRBD2 (5 bases). The CDR3 DNA sequence: TGTGCCAGCAGCCCCCCCAGCGGCCAAGAGACCCAGTACTTC. It yields the protein CASSPPSGQETQYF.